The rows below give T cell receptor beta chains drawn from one sample of a study of T cells in Graves' hyperthyroidism and ophthalmopathy. TCRdb re-analysed the multiplex PCR reads in MiXCR, keeping a single row per CDR3 protein. The sample holds more than 600,000 distinct CDR3 sequences, about a sixth seen once. The sequenced sample was blood. The receptors shown here come from a man aged 18 to 29 with Graves' hyperthyroidism. Each CDR3 is given with its conserved first and last residue. The D gene is left open where the match is weak. Size is omitted from some rows. Given values are once, few, many or a class for expanded clones.

J	size	D	V	DNA	CDR3
TRBJ2-7	few	NA	TRBV12-3/TRBV12-4	TGTGCCAGCAGTTTAACGGGCCAATCGAAGCAGTACTTC	CASSLTGQSKQYF
TRBJ2-1	once	NA	TRBV19	TGTGCCAGTAGTATAGCTTGGGGAGCTGATGAGCAGTTCTTC	CASSIAWGADEQFF
TRBJ2-1	NA	NA	TRBV3-1	TGTGCCAGCAGCCAAGATCTTGTGGGTGATGAGCAGTTCTTC	CASSQDLVGDEQFF
TRBJ2-5	few	NA	TRBV28	TGTGCCAGCAGCAAGGCAGGGGACGGATGGGAGACCCAGTACTTC	CASSKAGDGWETQYF
TRBJ2-7	few	TRBD1	TRBV7-9	TGTGTCAGCAGCCCAACGACCGGGACAGGCTACGAGCAGTACTTC	CVSSPTTGTGYEQYF
TRBJ2-1	few	NA	TRBV30	TGTGCCTTTAGCGGCTACAATGAGCAGTTCTTC	CAFSGYNEQFF
TRBJ1-2	NA	TRBD1	TRBV7-9	TGTGCCAGCAGCTTACATGACAGGGAGTGGGGCTACACCTTC	CASSLHDREWGYTF
TRBJ1-2	few	NA	TRBV12-3/TRBV12-4	TGTGCCAGCAGTCGAGGGGTGGAATATGGCTACACCTTC	CASSRGVEYGYTF
TRBJ2-1	NA	TRBD2	TRBV4-1	TGCGCCAGCAGCCAGCCGACTAGCGGGAGATATGAGCAGTTCTTC	CASSQPTSGRYEQFF
TRBJ2-2	many	NA	TRBV20-1	TGCAGTGCTAGTCCCTACACCGGGGAGCTGTTTTTT	CSASPYTGELFF
TRBJ1-4	few	NA	TRBV10-3	TGTGCCATCAGTGGGGGAGTGCGCGCAACTAATGAAAAACTGTTTTTT	CAISGGVRATNEKLFF
TRBJ1-3	many	NA	TRBV28	TGTGCCAGCACGGAGGACGTTGGAAACACCATATATTTT	CASTEDVGNTIYF
TRBJ2-7	many	NA	TRBV5-1	TGCGCCAGCAGCCGCGGGATATTAGAGACCTACGAGCAGTACTTC	CASSRGILETYEQYF
TRBJ2-3	few	NA	TRBV6-4	TGTGCCAGCAGTGCGCAGCGGACAGATACGCAGTATTTT	CASSAQRTDTQYF
TRBJ2-2	NA	NA	TRBV2	TGTGCCAGCAGTGAAGGCGGGAAGAACACCGGGGAGCTGTTTTTT	CASSEGGKNTGELFF
TRBJ2-3	many	NA	TRBV7-2	TGTGCCAGCAGCTTAGCGGGAGCCCCAGATACGCAGTATTTT	CASSLAGAPDTQYF
TRBJ1-1	many	NA	TRBV2	TGTGCCAGCAGGGCAGCCAGATGGAACACTGAAGCTTTCTTT	CASRAARWNTEAFF
TRBJ2-2	NA	TRBD2	TRBV6-4	TGTGCCAGCCTTGGACCCGGGACTAGCCACACCGGGGAGCTGTTTTTT	CASLGPGTSHTGELFF
TRBJ1-1	NA	NA	TRBV20-1	TGCAGTGCTAGGGGGTACATGAACACTGAAGCTTTCTTT	CSARGYMNTEAFF
TRBJ2-2	few	NA	TRBV2	TGTGCCAGCAGTCGACCCGTACAGGGTAGGAACACCGGGGAGCTGTTTTTT	CASSRPVQGRNTGELFF
TRBJ2-1	many	TRBD2	TRBV28	TGTGCCAGCCGGAACCTGGGAGGGCATAACTACAATGAGCAGTTCTTC	CASRNLGGHNYNEQFF
TRBJ2-5	NA	TRBD2	TRBV19	TGTGCCAGTAGTACTCTAGCGGGAGTTGGAGAGACCCAGTACTTC	CASSTLAGVGETQYF
TRBJ2-3	few	TRBD2	TRBV25-1	TGTGCCAGCAGTGACCCCCAGCGGGAGGGCCTCTCGGTTACGCAGTATTTT	CASSDPQREGLSVTQYF
TRBJ1-5	few	NA	TRBV6-2/TRBV6-3	TGTGCCAGCAGTTTCTGGGGGGCTCAGCCCCAGCATTTT	CASSFWGAQPQHF
TRBJ2-5	many	NA	TRBV7-3	TGTGCCAGCAGCCCCAATCCCCCAGGGATGGGGCAAGAGACCCAGTACTTC	CASSPNPPGMGQETQYF
TRBJ1-1	many	NA	TRBV10-3	TGTGCCATCTTGGGGGCTCCGAACACTGAAGCTTTCTTT	CAILGAPNTEAFF
TRBJ1-5	few	TRBD1	TRBV19	TGTGCCAGTAGTAGAACGGGACAGGGGAGGGATCAGCCCCAGCATTTT	CASSRTGQGRDQPQHF
TRBJ1-2	NA	NA	TRBV5-4	TGTGCCAGCAGCCTGGAGCTGGGATCCGGATATGACTACACCTTC	CASSLELGSGYDYTF
TRBJ1-1	few	NA	TRBV20-1	TGCAGTGCTAGTGGGTATATGAACACTGAAGCTTTCTTT	CSASGYMNTEAFF
TRBJ2-1	NA	NA	TRBV30	TGTGCCTGGAGTAGCGGGCGAAACAATGAGCAGTTCTTC	CAWSSGRNNEQFF
TRBJ2-3	NA	NA	TRBV7-3	TGTGCCAGCAGCCCAACTAGCTCATTCGTGGATACGCAGTATTTT	CASSPTSSFVDTQYF
TRBJ2-3	NA	NA	TRBV20-1	TGCAGTGCTAGACCACTACAGAGGGGGGCAGATACGCAGTATTTT	CSARPLQRGADTQYF
TRBJ2-5	NA	TRBD2	TRBV28	TGTGCCAGCACCCTTGACCTAGCGGGAGGTGGGGAGACCCAGTACTTC	CASTLDLAGGGETQYF
TRBJ1-1	NA	NA	TRBV30	TGTGCCTGGAGTTTCAGGATCCTGAACACTGAAGCTTTCTTT	CAWSFRILNTEAFF
TRBJ1-1	NA	NA	TRBV20-1	TGCAGTGCTACCCCCATGCAAGGCACTGAAGCTTTCTTT	CSATPMQGTEAFF
TRBJ2-6	NA	NA	TRBV7-3	TGTGCCAGCAGCCACAAGCGGGTTACGACCAGCTCTGGGGCCAACGTCCTGACTTTC	CASSHKRVTTSSGANVLTF
TRBJ1-5	many	NA	TRBV20-1	TGCAGTGCCAGAGAGCCGGGGGGGCCCCAGCATTTT	CSAREPGGPQHF